This T cell receptor beta chain was profiled in a study of Ad26.COV2.S vaccination and SARS-CoV-2 variants. The overall study: Intramuscular Ad26.COV2.S at 5x10^10 or 1x10^11 viral particles. Study-wide findings and caveats: TCR breadth and depth analyses may have underestimated total T cell responses. With respect to non-spike TCR breadth, vaccine and placebo recipients were similar. Substantial breadth was reported for post-vaccination spike-specific CD8+ and CD4+ T cells.

Treatment specified: around 19 received Ad26.COV2.S at low or high dose, single or two shots; a few received placebo; per-sample allocation not given. All samples were drawn on day 63, counting from the first vaccine or placebo injection. With respect to this clone: Its antigen is currently unknown.

This CDR3 has 12 amino acids. Trimming removed 8 bases at V and 11 bases at J, with 18 bases between. Germline-derived CDR1 and CDR2 are SNHLY and FYNNEI. TCRdb keeps only in-frame clones here, not all; method: immunoSEQ multiplex PCR. The table records hundreds of thousands of clones, 80% to 90% of them present only once. This receptor was obtained from a person between 18 and 65 years old who received the Ad26.COV2.S COVID-19 vaccine or a placebo. The chain has TRBV2 and TRBJ1-1, with a possible D match to TRBD1 (5 bases). The source material was peripheral blood, sampled in a trial of Ad26.COV2.S vaccine versus placebo. The CDR3 DNA sequence: TGTGCCAGCCAACCCGGGCAGGGTATGGCTTTCTTT. Its protein is CASQPGQGMAFF.